These 27 T cell receptor beta chains were all obtained from the same sample, sequenced in a study of shared clonotypes between healthy human individuals. Only in-frame clones appear in the TCRdb table, and some are missing; sequencing was by immunoSEQ multiplex PCR. The sample lists 2,100,000 or so clones, 90% to 96% occurring once. Sequences were obtained from naive CD4+ T cells sorted from blood. Subset defined: CD45RA+ positively selected. These receptor sequences come from a man between 18 and 29 years old in good health.

In this sample, this clone turned up once. The sample has other DNA sequences that encode this CDR3 too. The V call is TRBV5-1, the J call TRBJ2-5, with TRBD2 as a possible D gene (6 bases). The V end was cut by 0 bases, the J end by 1 base, with 7 bases between. The CDR3 contains 14 residues. CDR1 is SGHRS, CDR2 YFSETQ, per germline. The CDR3 nucleotides read TGCGCCAGCAGCTTGGGCGGGGCCCAAGAGACCCAGTACTTC. It yields the protein CASSLGGAQETQYF. The whole variable domain, filled in from reference TRBV5-1 and TRBJ2-5, reads KAGVTQTPRYLIKTRGQQVTLSCSPISGHRSVSWYQQTPGQGLQFLFEYFSETQRNKGNFPGRFSGRQFSNSRSEMNVSTLELGDSALYLCASSLGGAQETQYFGPGTRLLVL.

The count of this clone is one. This chain links TRBV7-2 with TRBJ1-5; D is unresolved. V dropped 2 bases and J dropped 0 bases, with 8 bases sitting between them. Germline CDR1 SGHTA, CDR2 FQGNSA. The CDR3 is 15 residues long. CDR3 sequence: CASSLYGNSNQPQHF. CDR3 sequence (DNA): TGTGCCAGCAGCTTATATGGGAATAGCAATCAGCCCCAGCATTTT. The full variable domain, its missing parts supplied by reference TRBV7-2 and TRBJ1-5, is GAGVSQSPSNKVTEKGKDVELRCDPISGHTALYWYRQSLGQGLEFLIYFQGNSAPDKSGLPSDRFSAERTGGSVSTLTIQRTQQEDSAVYLCASSLYGNSNQPQHFGDGTRLSIL.

In the case of this clone: The sample contains more than one DNA sequence encoding this CDR3. This chain connects TRBV6-5 to TRBJ2-2, with D hard to call. Germline V gene sequence: CDR1 MNHEY, CDR2 SVGAGI. The CDR3 is 13 amino acids. Trimming took 5 bases from V and 1 from J, leaving 5 bases between them. The DNA of the CDR3 is TGTGCCAGCAGTCCACTGAACACCGGGGAGCTGTTTTTT. Its translation is CASSPLNTGELFF.

The gene calls are TRBV7-9 and TRBJ2-3; weak D call: TRBD1 (6 bases). Germline V gene sequence: CDR1 SEHNR, CDR2 FQNEAQ (reference sequence). The CDR3 consists of 14 residues. Trimming left V 5 bases short and J 2 bases short, with 11 bases between. CDR3 residues: CASSQGQNTDTQYF. CDR3 DNA sequence: TGTGCCAGCAGCCAGGGGCAGAACACAGATACGCAGTATTTT.

The rearrangement joins TRBV6-1 to TRBJ2-7; TRBD1 agrees at 9 bases. Germline CDR1 and CDR2: MNHNS and SASEGT. V was clipped by 2 bases and J by 9 bases; unmatched bases: 14. The CDR3 contains 16 residues. The CDR3 DNA reads as TGTGCCAGCAGTGAATTATCGGGACAGGGAGATATCGGGCAGTACTTC. This gives the protein CASSELSGQGDIGQYF.

DNA of the CDR3: TGTGCCAGCAGTGGTTTAGTTTCGAACACTGAAGCTTTCTTT. Translation: CASSGLVSNTEAFF. The chain combines TRBV2 with TRBJ1-1; no reliable D call. Germline CDR1 is SNHLY and CDR2 is FYNNEI. V was pared by 4 bases and J by 1 base, with 10 bases between. The CDR3 runs to 14 residues. Variable domain in full (rest from reference TRBV2 and TRBJ1-1): EPEVTQTPSHQVTQMGQEVILRCVPISNHLYFYWYRQILGQKVEFLVSFYNNEISEKSEIFDDQFSVERPDGSNFTLKIRSTKLEDSAMYFCASSGLVSNTEAFFGQGTRLTVV.

The rearrangement uses TRBV13 and TRBJ1-6; a weak D match, TRBD1 (5 bases). The germline V gene encodes CDR1 PRHDT and CDR2 FYEKMQ (reference sequence). The CDR3 runs 17 residues. With 5 bases removed from V and 2 bases from J, the gap between germline ends came to 16 bases. The CDR3 region is CASSLTRDGAYNSPLHF. CDR3 DNA: TGTGCCAGCAGCCTAACCCGGGACGGAGCCTATAATTCACCCCTCCACTTT. The whole variable domain, remainder taken from reference TRBV13 and TRBJ1-6, is AAGVIQSPRHLIKEKRETATLKCYPIPRHDTVYWYQQGPGQDPQFLISFYEKMQSDKGSIPDRFSAQQFSDYHSELNMSSLELGDSALYFCASSLTRDGAYNSPLHFGNGTRLTVT.

This chain joins TRBV7-9 and TRBJ1-6, with D unresolved. The V and J ends lost 2 bases and 0 bases respectively, with 17 bases between them. This CDR3 is built from 19 residues. Germline CDR1 and CDR2: SEHNR and FQNEAQ (reference sequence). In DNA form, the CDR3 reads TGTGCCAGCAGCTTATCCGCAGTCACATCCAGCTCCTATAATTCACCCCTCCACTTT. Encoded protein: CASSLSAVTSSSYNSPLHF.

Here the CDR3 DNA reads TGTGCCAGCAGCTTAAAGGTAGACACTGAAGCTTTCTTT. This encodes CASSLKVDTEAFF. The genes are TRBV5-6 and TRBJ1-1; D remains unclear. Germline CDR1 reads SGHDT; CDR2 reads YYEEEE. The CDR3 loop spans 13 amino acids. Between the trimmed V and J ends, which lost 2 bases and 3 bases, there was a span of 8 bases. The complete variable domain, with remaining parts taken from reference TRBV5-6 and TRBJ1-1, reads DAGVTQSPTHLIKTRGQQVTLRCSPKSGHDTVSWYQQALGQGPQFIFQYYEEEERQRGNFPDRFSGHQFPNYSSELNVNALLLGDSALYLCASSLKVDTEAFFGQGTRLTVV.

The V and J genes are TRBV11-2 and TRBJ1-2; 9 bases are shared with TRBD1. V lost 4 bases and J lost 4; bases outside the gene matches: 7. The CDR3 is 15 residues long. Germline assignment: CDR1 SGHAT and CDR2 FQNNGV. The CDR3 loop is CASSSGTGLGYGYTF. In nucleotides, the CDR3 is TGTGCCAGCAGCTCAGGGACAGGGCTCGGCTATGGCTACACCTTC.

In DNA form, the CDR3 reads TGTGCCAGCAAAAGGGGCGGGGGCTTACTCTACGAGCAGTACTTC. Protein: CASKRGGGLLYEQYF. This chain connects TRBV2 to TRBJ2-7; perhaps TRBD2 as D (7 bases). In germline, CDR1 is SNHLY, CDR2 FYNNEI. Trimming took 7 bases from V and 3 from J, leaving 19 bases between them. The CDR3 covers 15 residues.

This clone was observed a single time. The CDR3 DNA reads TGCGCCAGCAGCTTGAAGGGGGCAGGCCTACCCTACACCGGGGAGCTGTTTTTT. This translates into CASSLKGAGLPYTGELFF. V is TRBV5-1 and J is TRBJ2-2; 7 nucleotides match TRBD1. V trimming: 1 base; J trimming: 3 bases; junction bases outside the gene matches: 12. CDR1 SGHRS and CDR2 YFSETQ come from the germline V gene. The CDR3 sequence is 18 residues long.

This chain joins TRBV9 and TRBJ1-1; D unresolved. Trimming removed 0 bases from V and 4 bases from J, with 16 bases in between. Germline V CDR1 and CDR2: SGDLS, YYNGEE. This CDR3 is 16 amino acids long. CDR3 loop: CASSVAPPGSVTEAFF. Here the CDR3 DNA reads TGTGCCAGCAGCGTAGCTCCCCCAGGAAGCGTCACTGAAGCTTTCTTT.

Comment on this clone: Other DNA sequences in this sample translate to the same CDR3. The CDR3 region is CAWSGGPGNTIYF. The CDR3 bases are TGTGCCTGGAGTGGGGGTCCGGGAAACACCATATATTTT. The V call is TRBV30, the J call TRBJ1-3; no definite D call. The CDR3 sequence is 13 residues long. V lost 1 base, J lost 4 bases, and 8 bases lay in between. Germline lookup yields CDR1 GTSNPN and CDR2 SVGIG (reference sequence). The full variable domain, rest sourced from reference TRBV30 and TRBJ1-3, is SQTIHQWPATLVQPVGSPLSLECTVEGTSNPNLYWYRQAAGRGLQLLFYSVGIGQISSEVPQNLSASRPQDRQFILSSKKLLLSDSGFYLCAWSGGPGNTIYFGEGSWLTVV.

With regard to this clone: At the DNA level, this CDR3 is encoded by other sequences in the same sample as well. This chain connects TRBV7-2 to TRBJ2-7; D is unclear. CDR3 length: 13 amino acids. Germline CDR1 is SGHTA and CDR2 is FQGNSA. V lost 5 bases to trimming and J lost 3 bases, with 11 bases between them. As DNA, the CDR3 is TGTGCCAGCAGCCCACGAACTCGCTACGAGCAGTACTTC. It encodes CASSPRTRYEQYF. The entire variable domain, with the rest obtained from reference TRBV7-2 and TRBJ2-7, is as follows: GAGVSQSPSNKVTEKGKDVELRCDPISGHTALYWYRQSLGQGLEFLIYFQGNSAPDKSGLPSDRFSAERTGGSVSTLTIQRTQQEDSAVYLCASSPRTRYEQYFGPGTRLTVT.

V and J are TRBV6-1 and TRBJ2-5; 7 nucleotides line up with TRBD1. Germline V CDR1 and CDR2: MNHNS, SASEGT. After removal of 5 bases from V and 4 bases from J, the junction contained 4 bases not matched to a gene. CDR3 length equals 13 residues. The CDR3 DNA sequence: TGTGCCAGCAGTAGACAGGGAAGAGAGACCCAGTACTTC. As protein: CASSRQGRETQYF.

About this clone itself: A read error may account for a junction end that differs from germline. The chain combines TRBV5-1 with TRBJ2-5, with TRBD2 matching over 8 bases. CDR1 is SGHRS, CDR2 YFSETQ, per germline. This CDR3 has 15 amino acids. The CDR3 loop is CASSLGAGVREAQYF. DNA for the CDR3: TGCGCCAGCAGCTTGGGAGCGGGGGTAAGAGAGGCCCAGTACTTC. Looking up the rest from reference TRBV5-1 and TRBJ2-5 gives the full variable domain: KAGVTQTPRYLIKTRGQQVTLSCSPISGHRSVSWYQQTPGQGLQFLFEYFSETQRNKGNFPGRFSGRQFSNSRSEMNVSTLELGDSALYLCASSLGAGVREAQYFGPGTRLLVL.

V usage is TRBV6-5 and J usage is TRBJ1-4, with 7 nucleotides matching TRBD1. This CDR3 contains 15 residues. Germline V CDR1 and CDR2: MNHEY, SVGAGI. Losses at the gene ends were 5 bases for V and 8 bases for J; bases not matched to a gene: 11. This chain's CDR3 is CASSLTGLRGEKLFF. The CDR3 nucleotides are TGTGCCAGCAGTCTGACAGGGCTCCGCGGAGAAAAACTGTTTTTT.

The rearrangement links TRBV7-2 to TRBJ2-2; D is possibly TRBD1 (5 bases). The CDR3 consists of 16 residues. CDR1 is SGHTA, CDR2 FQGNSA, per germline. V was cut by 0 bases and J by 4 bases, with 12 bases left in between. For the CDR3, the DNA is TGTGCCAGCAGCTTAGCCGGACAATCGGTCACCGGGGAGCTGTTTTTT. Its translation is CASSLAGQSVTGELFF.

This chain joins TRBV11-2 and TRBJ2-2, with unresolved D. The germline V gene has CDR1 SGHAT and CDR2 FQNNGV. V shed 5 bases and J shed 14 bases, with 9 bases lying between them. The CDR3 loop spans 10 amino acids. CDR3 sequence: CASSPKGLFF. As DNA, the CDR3 is TGTGCCAGCAGCCCAAAGGGACTGTTTTTT.

As for this clone: Other DNA variants within this sample encode the same CDR3. The chain joins TRBV7-2 to TRBJ1-5; D unclear. V was clipped by 3 bases and J by 4 bases, with 4 bases between them. The germline CDR1 and CDR2 sequences are SGHTA and FQGNSA. The CDR3 is 12 residues long. CDR3 nucleotides: TGTGCCAGCAGCTTCAGTAATCAGCCCCAGCATTTT. It encodes CASSFSNQPQHF. Together with reference TRBV7-2 and TRBJ1-5, the CDR3 gives the full variable domain: GAGVSQSPSNKVTEKGKDVELRCDPISGHTALYWYRQSLGQGLEFLIYFQGNSAPDKSGLPSDRFSAERTGGSVSTLTIQRTQQEDSAVYLCASSFSNQPQHFGDGTRLSIL.

The rearrangement links TRBV4-1 to TRBJ2-5; either TRBD1 or TRBD2 may supply D (5 bases each). Germline V gene data show CDR1 as MGHRA and CDR2 as YSYEKL. CDR3 length: 14 residues. V lost 2 bases and J 0 bases, leaving 7 bases between the germline ends. The CDR3 region is CASSQSGHQETQYF. The DNA of the CDR3 is TGCGCCAGCAGCCAATCGGGGCACCAAGAGACCCAGTACTTC.

The genes are TRBV9 and TRBJ1-3; D perhaps matches TRBD1 (5 bases). Per the germline V gene, CDR1 is SGDLS and CDR2 is YYNGEE. This CDR3 is 14 amino acids long. V lost 0 bases, J lost 4 bases, and 8 bases lay in between. The CDR3 DNA follows: TGTGCCAGCAGCGTAGAAGGACAAGGAAACACCATATATTTT. Protein: CASSVEGQGNTIYF.

As regards this clone: This specimen includes other DNA sequences encoding the same CDR3. The genes are TRBV2 and TRBJ2-5; D uncertain. CDR1 is SNHLY, CDR2 FYNNEI, per germline. V shed 6 bases and J shed 2 bases, with 7 bases lying between them. There are 12 residues in the CDR3. The CDR3 nucleotides are TGTGCCAGCAGGGACCTGCAAGAGACCCAGTACTTC. This encodes CASRDLQETQYF.

The rearrangement uses TRBV19 and TRBJ1-2; 7 bases align to TRBD1. Per germline, CDR1 LNHDA and CDR2 SQIVND (reference sequence). The trim removed 5 bases at V and 7 bases at J, leaving 13 bases unmatched. The CDR3 is 15 amino acids. The CDR3 DNA reads as TGTGCCAGTAGTCTGCAGGGGGACAGAGGCTCTGGCTACACCTTC. Protein product: CASSLQGDRGSGYTF.

As to this clone: The same CDR3 also results from other DNA sequences found in this sample. This chain connects TRBV18 to TRBJ1-2, with D possibly matching TRBD1 (5 bases). The V gene's germline CDR1 is KGHSH and CDR2 LQKENI. This CDR3 is built from 14 residues. Trimming took off 2 bases at V and 0 bases at J, with 7 bases between the two ends. In nucleotides, the CDR3 is TGTGCCAGCTCACCAGGGACTTCTAACTATGGCTACACCTTC. This sequence encodes CASSPGTSNYGYTF.

J is TRBJ2-5 and V is TRBV15; a possible D gene is TRBD1 (5 bases). Germline V gene lookup returns CDR1 LNHNV and CDR2 YYDKDF (reference sequence). The CDR3 runs 17 residues. V was shortened by 0 bases and J by 3 bases, with 17 bases between the two germline ends. The CDR3 sequence is CATSRDLPGQGKETQYF. CDR3 DNA sequence: TGTGCCACCAGCAGAGATCTCCCCGGGCAGGGCAAAGAGACCCAGTACTTC.